One T cell receptor (beta chain) is described in this entry. No antigen is known for it. Different DNA sequences within this sample yield the same CDR3. Receiving focal radiation plus CTLA-4 blockade with ipilimumab were patients who had chemo-refractory metastatic non-small-cell lung cancer. This entry is derived from a study of radiotherapy plus CTLA-4 blockade in lung cancer. Study summary: An objective response was seen in around 17% of patients, and disease control in around 33%. Points from the study as a whole: Dynamics of early blood T cell clones, together with interferon-beta, were reportedly the best predictors of response. Radiotherapy plus ipilimumab was followed by expansion in blood of tumor-derived TCR clones.

This CDR3 contains 14 residues. Germline V gene lookup returns CDR1 MNHNS and CDR2 SASEGT. V shed 6 bases, J shed 1 base, and the junction held 5 bases outside the gene matches. Here immunoSEQ multiplex PCR was the method, and the copy in TCRdb shows in-frame clones only, minus some. The profile shows 110,000 or so clones, about 77% of them singletons. This chain joins TRBV6-1 and TRBJ1-1, with TRBD1 identical over 7 bases. The starting material was peripheral blood, obtained from a patient treated with radiotherapy plus ipilimumab. This clonotype originated in a human donor with non-small cell lung cancer who had a partial response to radiotherapy plus ipilimumab. CDR3 DNA: TGTGCCAGCAGGGCCGGGACAGCGAACACTGAAGCTTTCTTT. Amino acid sequence: CASRAGTANTEAFF.